This T cell receptor (beta chain) emerged from a study of T cell repertoires in aging, cancer and after chemotherapy. Study summary: Donor ages fell into six groups from 30 or younger up to 70 or older. Study-wide results and limits: Untreated cancer patients had significantly lower blood TCR diversity than age-matched healthy donors. In cancer patients, declining TCR diversity with age involved lost richness and lost evenness. Median generation probability rose over the chemotherapy interval in each cancer cohort, suggesting rebound thymic output.

A mixed TRB-A/B primer pool amplified rearranged TRB by multiplex touch-down PCR. TCRdb reprocessed the multiplex PCR reads with MiXCR, giving one entry per CDR3 protein. The sample has approximately 6,100 distinct CDR3 sequences; under 25% are singletons. Regarding this clonotype: Its antigen is not identified.

Per the germline V gene, CDR1 is DFQATT and CDR2 is SNEGSKA (reference sequence). V was trimmed by 1 base and J by 5 bases, leaving 14 bases between them. The CDR3 has 14 residues. Peripheral blood genomic DNA, not sorted cells or RNA, was the template. This clonotype was sampled from a human donor in good health. The sample comprised blood. V gene TRBV20-1 combines with J gene TRBJ2-5; D is perhaps TRBD1 or TRBD2 (6 bases each). The CDR3 loop is CSARGDGGRETQYF. CDR3 nucleotide sequence: TGCAGTGCTAGAGGGGACGGGGGCCGGGAGACCCAGTACTTC.